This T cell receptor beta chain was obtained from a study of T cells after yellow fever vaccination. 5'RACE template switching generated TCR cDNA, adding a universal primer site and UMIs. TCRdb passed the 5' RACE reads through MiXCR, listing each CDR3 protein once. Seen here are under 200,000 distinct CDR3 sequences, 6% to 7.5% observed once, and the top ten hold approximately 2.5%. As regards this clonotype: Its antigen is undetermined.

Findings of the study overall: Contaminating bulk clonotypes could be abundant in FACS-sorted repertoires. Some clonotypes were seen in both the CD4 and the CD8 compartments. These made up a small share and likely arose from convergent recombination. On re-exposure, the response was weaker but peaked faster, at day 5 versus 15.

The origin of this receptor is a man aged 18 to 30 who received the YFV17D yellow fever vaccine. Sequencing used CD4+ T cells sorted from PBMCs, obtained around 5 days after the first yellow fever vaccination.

The CDR3 nucleotides read TGTGCCAGCAGTCTCTCGTACAGCCGGGAGACCCAGTACTTC. As protein: CASSLSYSRETQYF. V usage is TRBV6-5 and J usage is TRBJ2-5; no firm D call. This CDR3 is built from 14 residues. The germline gives CDR1 MNHEY, CDR2 SVGAGI. Trimming cost V 5 bases and J 5 bases, with 15 bases left between them.